The 21 T cell receptor beta chains below come from one sample, sequenced in a study of T-cell memory formation after mild COVID-19. One entry per CDR3 protein, called by TCRdb with MiXCR from the 5' RACE reads. The table lists some 310,000 distinct CDR3 sequences, 20% to 25% of them singletons, with approximately 22% in the top ten. Material: PBMCs or a T cell subset sorted from them (not recorded which). These receptors were collected from a man in his late teens or twenties who had mild COVID-19 (a few samples of this study predate the infection). Cell type and time point are not known.

The chain joins TRBV20-1 to TRBJ2-3, with TRBD2 matching 8 bases. The CDR3 spans 16 residues. J was trimmed by 4 bases and V by 1 base; bases with no gene match: 10. Germline V lookup: CDR1 DFQATT, CDR2 SNEGSKA (reference sequence). CDR3 loop: CSARGFGRGDSDTQYF. The CDR3 DNA follows: TGCAGTGCTAGAGGGTTCGGGCGGGGGGACTCAGATACGCAGTATTTT.

This clonotype has a handful of counts. The chain carries TRBV5-1 and TRBJ1-5; D gene uncertain. Trimming shortened V by 0 bases and J by 7 bases, and 11 bases separated the two germline ends. This CDR3 contains 14 residues. Per germline, CDR1 SGHRS and CDR2 YFSETQ. The CDR3 DNA reads as TGCGCCAGCAGCTTGGCCTTCGGGGAGCAGCCCCAGCATTTT. Its translation: CASSLAFGEQPQHF.

The chain uses TRBV6-2 or TRBV6-3 and TRBJ1-1; 7 positions agree with TRBD1. Germline CDR1 and CDR2: MNHEY and SVGEGT. V dropped 8 bases and J dropped 4; count of bases not matched to a gene: 22. CDR3 length: 18 residues. CDR3 in amino acids: CASEHGDYRGGSGTEAFF. CDR3 DNA: TGTGCCAGCGAACATGGGGACTACAGGGGAGGGTCGGGCACTGAAGCTTTCTTT.

The CDR3: CASSPRFGRIGYNEQFF. CDR3 bases: TGTGCCAGCAGCCCTAGATTCGGGAGAATAGGCTACAATGAGCAGTTCTTC. The chain carries TRBV2 and TRBJ2-1; tentative D call: TRBD2 (6 bases). This CDR3 has 17 amino acids. Trimming took off 6 bases at V and 3 bases at J, with 21 bases between the two ends. CDR1 and CDR2 from the germline V gene are SNHLY and FYNNEI.

This clonotype was seen more than once but under ten times. The genes are TRBV5-6 and TRBJ2-1; D ambiguous. This CDR3 region has 14 residues. The germline gives CDR1 SGHDT, CDR2 YYEEEE. V shed 4 bases and J shed 4 bases, with 12 bases lying between them. The CDR3 loop is CASSPSVVYNEQFF. CDR3 in DNA: TGTGCCAGCAGCCCTTCTGTTGTGTACAATGAGCAGTTCTTC.

This clonotype turned up a few times. The gene calls are TRBV7-8 and TRBJ2-5; D gene unclear. This CDR3 comprises 15 residues. Trimming took 3 bases from V and 1 from J, leaving 12 bases between them. Germline CDR1 is SGHVS and CDR2 is FQNEAQ. The chain's CDR3 is CASSLAHSPQETQYF. The CDR3 coding sequence is TGTGCCAGCAGCTTGGCCCACTCTCCCCAAGAGACCCAGTACTTC.

This clonotype was detected a few times. The chain uses TRBV7-9 and TRBJ1-2; tentative D call: TRBD1 (5 bases). The V and J ends lost 4 bases and 8 bases respectively, with 20 bases between them. This CDR3 has 15 residues. Germline CDR1 and CDR2: SEHNR and FQNEAQ (reference sequence). CDR3 residues: CASSSVGLGELGYTF. The DNA for the CDR3 is TGTGCCAGCAGCTCCGTAGGACTGGGGGAATTGGGCTACACCTTC.

This clonotype came up a few times. This chain joins TRBV7-9 and TRBJ2-1, with 9 bases fitting TRBD2. The V and J ends lost 5 bases and 9 bases, in that order; junction bases with no gene match: 11. CDR1 is SEHNR and CDR2 is FQNEAQ in the germline V gene (reference sequence). This CDR3 is 15 amino acids long. The CDR3 DNA sequence: TGTGCCAGCAGCGCCGCCGGGACTAGCTCTTTTGAGCAGTTCTTC. Translated: CASSAAGTSSFEQFF.

This chain joins TRBV5-1 and TRBJ2-2, with 7 bases fitting TRBD1. V trimming: 5 bases; J trimming: 4 bases; junction bases outside the gene matches: 8. CDR1 SGHRS and CDR2 YFSETQ come from the germline V gene. The CDR3 runs 15 residues. CDR3 sequence reads: CASSSQGIGTGELFF. CDR3 sequence (DNA): TGCGCCAGCAGTTCACAGGGGATAGGCACCGGGGAGCTGTTTTTT. The whole variable domain, filled in from reference TRBV5-1 and TRBJ2-2, reads KAGVTQTPRYLIKTRGQQVTLSCSPISGHRSVSWYQQTPGQGLQFLFEYFSETQRNKGNFPGRFSGRQFSNSRSEMNVSTLELGDSALYLCASSSQGIGTGELFFGEGSRLTVL.

In this sample, this clonotype turned up a few times. The chain carries TRBV9 and TRBJ2-1, with 9 bases aligning to TRBD2. The CDR3 contains 16 residues. CDR1 and CDR2 from the germline V gene are SGDLS and YYNGEE. Germline trimming cut 0 bases from V and 3 bases from J; bases unmatched to any gene: 4. The chain's CDR3 is CASSVGASGVYNEQFF. For the CDR3, the DNA is TGTGCCAGCAGCGTAGGAGCTAGCGGGGTCTACAATGAGCAGTTCTTC.

The chain carries TRBV24-1 and TRBJ2-2; D is unresolved. Germline CDR1 and CDR2: KGHDR and SFDVKD. V gave up 1 base and J gave up 2 bases, with 7 bases separating them. The CDR3 has 15 residues. The CDR3 loop reads CATSDLGQNTGELFF. DNA for the CDR3: TGTGCCACCAGTGATTTAGGCCAAAACACCGGGGAGCTGTTTTTT.

V gene TRBV7-2 combines with J gene TRBJ2-5; 9 bases agree with TRBD1. V shed 2 bases, J shed 5 bases, and the junction held 6 bases outside the gene matches. CDR1 is SGHTA, CDR2 FQGNSA, per germline. The CDR3 loop spans 15 amino acids. The CDR3 DNA is TGTGCCAGCAGCTTACCGGGACAGGGATATGAGACCCAGTACTTC. Its translation: CASSLPGQGYETQYF.

The gene calls are TRBV4-1 and TRBJ2-5; 8 nucleotides agree with TRBD1. The CDR3 is 15 residues long. J was trimmed by 5 bases and V by 0 bases; bases with no gene match: 5. CDR1 MGHRA and CDR2 YSYEKL come from the germline V gene. In DNA, the CDR3 is TGCGCCAGCAGCCAAGATTCCAGGGGGCGGGAGACCCAGTACTTC. Translating it yields CASSQDSRGRETQYF.

The rearrangement joins TRBV7-2 to TRBJ2-1, with D unclear. The CDR3 runs to 17 residues. CDR1 and CDR2 from the germline V gene are SGHTA and FQGNSA. V dropped 0 bases and J dropped 2 bases, with 14 bases sitting between them. The CDR3 region has the DNA TGTGCCAGCAGCTTAGCCCTGGCGGCAGGCACCTACAATGAGCAGTTCTTC. It encodes CASSLALAAGTYNEQFF.

There are a few counts of this clonotype. The rearrangement joins TRBV7-3 to TRBJ2-2; possibly TRBD1 or TRBD2 for D (6 bases each). Trimming took off 4 bases at V and 9 bases at J, with 21 bases between the two ends. The CDR3 has 16 amino acids. Germline V CDR1 and CDR2: SGHTA, FQGTGA. The CDR3 DNA is TGTGCCAGCAGCTCCTTGATGGGGGGCCCCGCCCGGGAGCTGTTTTTT. Translation: CASSSLMGGPARELFF.

In this sample, this clonotype turned up a few times. The J gene is TRBJ2-5, the V gene TRBV12-3 or TRBV12-4, with a tentative D call TRBD2 (5 bases). V was shortened by 3 bases and J by 1 base, with 12 bases between the two germline ends. The CDR3 covers 15 residues. The CDR3 loop reads CASSFRADSQETQYF. The CDR3 DNA reads TGTGCCAGCAGTTTTAGGGCGGACTCCCAAGAGACCCAGTACTTC.

This clonotype came up a few times. The chain is built from TRBV28 and TRBJ2-3, with unresolved D. CDR3 length equals 11 residues. Trimming took off 11 bases at V and 0 bases at J, with 6 bases between the two ends. CDR1 is MDHEN and CDR2 is SYDVKM in the germline V gene. CDR3 protein: CAYGSTDTQYF. As DNA, the CDR3 is TGTGCCTACGGTAGCACAGATACGCAGTATTTT. Based on the CDR3 plus reference TRBV28 and TRBJ2-3, the full variable domain is DVKVTQSSRYLVKRTGEKVFLECVQDMDHENMFWYRQDPGLGLRLIYFSYDVKMKEKGDIPEGYSVSREKKERFSLILESASTNQTSMYLCAYGSTDTQYFGPGTRLTVL.

The chain carries TRBV10-3 and TRBJ2-3, with 14 bases matching TRBD2. There are 17 residues in the CDR3. The germline V gene has CDR1 ENHRY and CDR2 SYGVKD. Unmatched junction bases numbered 9, after V lost 6 bases and J lost 4 bases. CDR3 DNA: TGTGCCATCAGCGGACTCGTGACTAGCGGGGGGGCAGATACGCAGTATTTT. Translating gives CAISGLVTSGGADTQYF.

This chain connects TRBV6-1 to TRBJ2-2, with a possible D match to TRBD2 (6 bases). This CDR3 is built from 16 residues. V lost 0 bases and J lost 1, with 9 bases in between. The germline gives CDR1 MNHNS, CDR2 SASEGT. For the CDR3, the DNA is TGTGCCAGCAGTGAAGCAATGCGGGGGAACACCGGGGAGCTGTTTTTT. It translates to CASSEAMRGNTGELFF.

V gene TRBV18 combines with J gene TRBJ1-3; a weak D match, TRBD1 (6 bases). The V gene's germline CDR1 is KGHSH and CDR2 LQKENI. V was pared by 2 bases and J by 0 bases, with 11 bases between. This CDR3 has 16 amino acids. CDR3 in DNA: TGTGCCAGCTCACCAGTGGACAGTAGCTCTGGAAACACCATATATTTT. Residues: CASSPVDSSSGNTIYF.

J is TRBJ2-3 and V is TRBV12-5; TRBD1 matches at 8 bases. The CDR3 loop spans 15 amino acids. Germline V gene sequence: CDR1 LGHNT, CDR2 FRNRAP. V dropped 4 bases and J dropped 3; count of bases not matched to a gene: 6. The CDR3 nucleotides read TGTGCTAGTGGTTCAAGACAGGGGATAACAGATACGCAGTATTTT. This translates into CASGSRQGITDTQYF.